This TCR beta chain is from a study of cytomegalovirus exposure and HLA in healthy donors. Overall study context: An early data release held some 85 million unique TCRs from HLA-typed donors. Study-wide points: In a later analysis, V- and J-gene trimming of beta chains associated with a DCLRE1C missense variant, replicated independently.

Comments on this clone: Its antigen is as yet unknown.

PCR employed 60 Vbeta and 13 Jbeta primers. The assay was immunoSEQ multiplex PCR, and TCRdb's table has in-frame clones only and misses some. The table has over 150,000 clones, roughly 72% seen once; the top ten hold 2.1%. The CDR3 loop spans 16 amino acids. After removal of 5 bases from V and 2 bases from J, the junction contained 10 bases not matched to a gene. The germline V gene encodes CDR1 SGHAT and CDR2 FQNNGV. Sequenced material: PBMCs. The clonotype comes from a young man in good health and CMV-seronegative. The rearrangement links TRBV11-2 to TRBJ2-3; TRBD1 agrees at 7 bases. CDR3 nucleotide sequence: TGTGCCAGCAGCCCGCTGACAGGGCTACACACAGATACGCAGTATTTT. Protein product: CASSPLTGLHTDTQYF.